The 13 T cell receptor beta chains reported below all come from one sample, sequenced in a study of OX40 agonist ivuxolimab in advanced cancers. Sequencing used immunoSEQ multiplex PCR; TCRdb keeps in-frame clones, though not all of them. The repertoire consists of under 200,000 clones, with 90% to 95% occurring once and the leading ten covering around 0.33%. Specimen: CD4+ or CD8+ T cells sorted from blood, collected in a trial of the OX40 agonist ivuxolimab. The source of these receptors is an adult with an advanced solid tumor such as melanoma, head and neck, liver or kidney cancer.

The chain recombines TRBV5-4 with TRBJ2-3; the D is unclear. The CDR3 loop spans 14 amino acids. Trimming stripped 9 bases from V and 1 base from J, with 15 bases between. Germline V gene data show CDR1 as SGHNT and CDR2 as YYREEE (reference sequence). CDR3 in amino acids: CATRYQDGTDTQYF. In DNA, the CDR3 is TGTGCCACCCGATATCAGGACGGCACAGATACGCAGTATTTT.

The chain employs TRBV4-1 and TRBJ1-2; D is undetermined. The germline V and J ends were trimmed by 6 bases and 5 bases, with 7 bases remaining between them. Germline-derived CDR1 and CDR2 are MGHRA and YSYEKL. The CDR3 loop spans 11 amino acids. The CDR3 sequence is CASRWSYGYTF. Written as DNA, the CDR3 is TGCGCCAGCAGATGGAGTTATGGCTACACCTTC.

Comment on this clone: Other DNA sequences of this sample code for an identical CDR3. The chain recombines TRBV7-2 with TRBJ1-1; unclear D gene. The germline gives CDR1 SGHTA, CDR2 FQGNSA. The V end was cut by 5 bases, the J end by 5 bases, with 9 bases between. The CDR3 has 12 residues. The CDR3: CASSRGWTEAFF. Here the CDR3 DNA reads TGTGCCAGCAGCCGCGGGTGGACTGAAGCTTTCTTT.

The gene calls are TRBV27 and TRBJ1-5, with TRBD1 identical over 7 bases. The junction had 6 bases not matched to a gene; V was cut back by 4 bases and J by 6 bases. Germline loops: CDR1 MNHEY, CDR2 SMNVEV (reference sequence). CDR3 size: 14 residues. CDR3 residues: CASSSDRFGQPQHF. The CDR3, as DNA: TGTGCCAGCAGTTCGGACAGGTTTGGTCAGCCCCAGCATTTT.

This chain links TRBV21-1 with TRBJ1-1; TRBD1 reflects the table's D call only, with no check against the DNA. TRBV21-1 is an annotated pseudogene. This CDR3 has 15 amino acids. CDR3 region: CASSKVGRVGTEAFF. As DNA, the CDR3 is TGTGCCAGCAGCAAAGTGGGCAGGGTGGGCACTGAAGCTTTCTTT.

This clone was detected once. This chain links TRBV11-2 with TRBJ1-4; D is unclear. The CDR3 is 15 amino acids. Deletions cut 2 bases from V and 6 bases from J, with 13 bases between. In germline, CDR1 is SGHAT, CDR2 FQNNGV. CDR3 DNA: TGTGCCAGCAGCTTAACGGGGTTCGGAGATGAAAAACTGTTTTTT. This codes for CASSLTGFGDEKLFF. Full variable domain (rest looked up from reference TRBV11-2 and TRBJ1-4): EAGVAQSPRYKIIEKRQSVAFWCNPISGHATLYWYQQILGQGPKLLIQFQNNGVVDDSQLPKDRFSAERLKGVDSTLKIQPAKLEDSAVYLCASSLTGFGDEKLFFGSGTQLSVL.

V gene TRBV18 combines with J gene TRBJ2-7; 7 bases line up with TRBD1. Germline V gives CDR1 KGHSH, CDR2 LQKENI. V lost 2 bases, J lost 0 bases, and 7 bases stayed unmatched. This CDR3 is 16 amino acids long. The CDR3 DNA reads TGTGCCAGCTCACCAAATGACAGGGCCAGCTCCTACGAGCAGTACTTC. It translates to CASSPNDRASSYEQYF.

The sample holds one count of this clone. This sequence joins TRBV6-1 and TRBJ2-7; D tentatively fits TRBD1 or TRBD2 (7 bases each). Per the germline V gene, CDR1 is MNHNS and CDR2 is SASEGT. The CDR3 contains 16 residues. Trimming shortened V by 1 base and J by 4 bases, and 17 bases separated the two germline ends. The CDR3, as DNA: TGTGCCAGCAGTGAAGGAGGGCAGGGGGGGTTATACGAGCAGTACTTC. Protein: CASSEGGQGGLYEQYF.

The rearrangement joins TRBV5-1 to TRBJ2-7; D possibly uses TRBD1 or TRBD2 (5 bases each). The CDR3 extends over 15 amino acids. Germline V gene lookup returns CDR1 SGHRS and CDR2 YFSETQ. Trimming removed 0 bases at V and 7 bases at J, with 17 bases between. CDR3 nucleotides: TGCGCCAGCAGCTTGGGGGACGGACCCGGAGGAGAGCAGTACTTC. This translates into CASSLGDGPGGEQYF.

This chain joins TRBV7-9 and TRBJ1-6; D gene uncertain. The ends were cut back, 8 bases at V and 5 bases at J, with 13 bases in the middle. CDR1 SEHNR and CDR2 FQNEAQ come from the germline V gene (reference sequence). The CDR3 runs to 14 residues. The CDR3 sequence: CASAYGKDNSPLHF. In DNA, the CDR3 is TGTGCCAGCGCATACGGGAAAGATAATTCACCCCTCCACTTT.

The genes are TRBV6-5 and TRBJ2-2; D ambiguous. Germline CDR1 reads MNHEY; CDR2 reads SVGAGI. V shed 7 bases and J shed 1 base, with 16 bases lying between them. This CDR3 has 16 residues. DNA for the CDR3: TGTGCCAGCAAGTACTCGGCACACGAGAACACCGGGGAGCTGTTTTTT. Translated: CASKYSAHENTGELFF.

The rearrangement uses TRBV7-2 and TRBJ2-3, with TRBD2 matching 13 bases. This CDR3 spans 18 amino acids. With V trimmed by 5 bases and J by 5 bases, 13 bases remained unmatched. Germline CDR1 is SGHTA and CDR2 is FQGNSA. CDR3 nucleotide sequence: TGTGCCAGCAGCCCTAAGGGGACTAGCGGGAAAATCATAGATACGCAGTATTTT. It codes for CASSPKGTSGKIIDTQYF.

The chain is built from TRBV29-1 and TRBJ2-1; maybe TRBD1 (6 bases). The CDR3 covers 14 residues. V was pared by 3 bases and J by 9 bases, with 18 bases between. The V gene's germline CDR1 is SQVTM and CDR2 ANQGSEA. The CDR3 here is CSVDQGQGKVEQFF. As DNA, the CDR3 is TGCAGCGTTGATCAAGGCCAGGGGAAAGTTGAGCAGTTCTTC.